A single sample gave rise to the 2 T cell receptor beta chains below, sequenced in a study of T cells expressing NK-cell markers. Following a re-call of the 5' RACE reads, TCRdb has one entry per CDR3 protein and lacks DNA. The clone table shows 250,000 to 300,000 distinct CDR3 sequences, with the ten largest holding 0.39%. Sequenced sample: blood T cells: a sorted CD56 or NKG2C T cell subset, CD4+ or CD8+ T cells, or bulk PBMC T cells (not recorded which). The source of these receptors is a young man in good health.

J is TRBJ2-1 and V is TRBV5-4; TCRdb indicates TRBD2, and absent DNA this call remains unverified. Germline-derived CDR1 and CDR2 are SGHNT and YYREEE (reference sequence). This CDR3 is built from 15 residues. The CDR3 reads CASSPGSGRANEQFF. Variable domain in full (rest from reference TRBV5-4 and TRBJ2-1): ETGVTQSPTHLIKTRGQQVTLRCSSQSGHNTVSWYQQALGQGPQFIFQYYREEENGRGNFPPRFSGLQFPNYSSELNVNALELDDSALYLCASSPGSGRANEQFFGPGTRLTVL.

The rearrangement joins TRBV20-1 to TRBJ2-3; TCRdb gives TRBD2 as the D gene, but with no DNA this cannot be confirmed. The germline V gene has CDR1 DFQATT and CDR2 SNEGSKA (reference sequence). The CDR3 sequence is 13 residues long. CDR3 amino acids: CSAVGLAGDTQYF.